These 11 T cell receptor beta chains share one sample of origin, sequenced in a study of regulatory T cells in long-lasting Graves disease. Arm-PCR of CDR3 regions and iRepertoire HTBI primers were the basis on which TCR beta libraries were built. Via MiXCR, TCRdb re-called the multiplex PCR reads, giving one row per CDR3 protein. The data contain about 530,000 distinct CDR3 sequences, about 16% of them seen just once; the ten biggest clones take up roughly 25%. The sample's time point: newly diagnosed GD, antithyroid drugs for less than 3 months. Generation of the TCR library employed RNA extracted from PBMCs. The same data also contributed to another study, on T cells in Graves' hyperthyroidism and ophthalmopathy.

Sequencing used peripheral blood mononuclear cells (PBMCs), obtained at new diagnosis, from a patient treated with antithyroid drugs. The receptors shown here come from a woman between 40 and 65 years old with Graves disease.

This clonotype was seen at least ten times. This chain connects TRBV3-1 to TRBJ1-1; no firm D call. Germline CDR1 and CDR2: LGHDT and YNNKEL (reference sequence). This CDR3 is 14 amino acids long. The V and J ends lost 0 bases and 4 bases respectively, with 9 bases between them. CDR3 coding DNA: TGTGCCAGCAGCCAAGACGTGGGGTTCACTGAAGCTTTCTTT. Translated: CASSQDVGFTEAFF.

V gene TRBV5-6 combines with J gene TRBJ2-3, with D perhaps matching TRBD1 (5 bases). Germline assignment: CDR1 SGHDT and CDR2 YYEEEE. This CDR3 spans 14 amino acids. The V end lost 0 bases, the J end lost 2 bases, and 7 bases lay between the germline ends. In DNA form, the CDR3 reads TGTGCCAGCAGCTTGGGACAGACCACAGATACGCAGTATTTT. Protein sequence: CASSLGQTTDTQYF.

Ten or more counts support this clonotype. This chain joins TRBV12-3 or TRBV12-4 and TRBJ2-3; no clear D gene. CDR3 length equals 19 residues. The V gene lost 6 bases and the J gene lost 0 bases, with 25 bases spanning the gap. CDR3 in amino acids: CASSRKVGPVGPSTDTQYF. The CDR3 DNA is TGTGCCAGCAGCCGTAAAGTCGGACCGGTCGGGCCTAGCACAGATACGCAGTATTTT.

This chain connects TRBV18 to TRBJ2-2; perhaps TRBD2 as D (5 bases). Germline-derived CDR1 and CDR2 are KGHSH and LQKENI. This CDR3 has 15 residues. Trimming cost V 2 bases and J 5 bases, with 12 bases left between them. The CDR3 region is CASSPSIGSTGELFF. CDR3 bases: TGTGCCAGCTCACCATCGATAGGGAGTACCGGGGAGCTGTTTTTT.

The chain uses TRBV29-1 and TRBJ2-5; D tentatively fits TRBD1 or TRBD2 (5 bases each). The V gene lost 2 bases and the J gene lost 9 bases, with 13 bases spanning the gap. CDR3 length equals 12 residues. CDR1 is SQVTM and CDR2 is ANQGSEA in the germline V gene. CDR3 sequence: CSVERGAGAQYF. The CDR3 DNA sequence: TGCAGCGTTGAAAGGGGCGCCGGGGCCCAGTACTTC.

At least ten counts were recorded for this clonotype. The V and J genes are TRBV12-3 or TRBV12-4 and TRBJ1-4; D unclear. The CDR3 is 15 amino acids. V was trimmed by 5 bases and J by 2 bases, leaving 12 bases between them. The CDR3, as DNA: TGTGCCAGCAGTCCCGGAATTCTCACTAATGAAAAACTGTTTTTT. Protein sequence: CASSPGILTNEKLFF.

This clonotype was picked up many times. This chain links TRBV12-3 or TRBV12-4 with TRBJ2-1; D unclear. TRBJ2-5 explains the end of the DNA better; the J call may be wrong. The CDR3 consists of 13 residues. The CDR3, as DNA: TGTGCCAGCAGTCCTCTAACTCAAGAGACCCAGTACTTC. Translation gives CASSPLTQETQYF.

On this clonotype itself: This may arise from a read error, as a much more abundant clone is one base away. The J gene is TRBJ2-1, the V gene TRBV30; perhaps TRBD2 as D (6 bases). Germline V gene sequence: CDR1 GTSNPN, CDR2 SVGIG (reference sequence). Trimming shortened V by 0 bases and J by 10 bases, and 19 bases separated the two germline ends. The CDR3 has 15 residues. In nucleotides, the CDR3 is TGTGCCTGGAGTGTACACGGAGGGGCTCACTACGAGCAGTTCTTC. It is translated as CAWSVHGGAHYEQFF. Based on the CDR3 plus reference TRBV30 and TRBJ2-1, the full variable domain is SQTIHQWPATLVQPVGSPLSLECTVEGTSNPNLYWYRQAAGRGLQLLFYSVGIGQISSEVPQNLSASRPQDRQFILSSKKLLLSDSGFYLCAWSVHGGAHYEQFFGPGTRLTVL.

Many counts were recorded for this clonotype. The genes are TRBV7-9 and TRBJ1-1; D not certain. From germline, CDR1 is SEHNR and CDR2 FQNEAQ (reference sequence). Trimming shortened V by 5 bases and J by 2 bases, and 9 bases separated the two germline ends. The CDR3 runs to 13 residues. The CDR3 here is CASSLTDNTEAFF. Written as DNA, the CDR3 is TGTGCCAGCAGCCTAACTGATAACACTGAAGCTTTCTTT.

V gene TRBV11-2 combines with J gene TRBJ2-1; D possibly corresponds to TRBD1 (5 bases). The CDR3 has 15 residues. Germline lookup yields CDR1 SGHAT and CDR2 FQNNGV. V was pared by 5 bases and J by 0 bases, with 11 bases between. As DNA, the CDR3 is TGTGCCAGCAGCCTAGGACACTTCTCCTACAATGAGCAGTTCTTC. Translation gives CASSLGHFSYNEQFF.

In its sample, this clonotype was seen a few times. One base away lies a much larger clone, so this may be a sequencing read error. The CDR3 DNA is TGTGCCAGCGGTACAGCGGATAGCAATCAGCCCCAGCATTTT. Translating it yields CASGTADSNQPQHF. The chain combines TRBV2 with TRBJ1-5, with D unclear. The CDR3 is 14 amino acids. In germline, CDR1 is SNHLY, CDR2 FYNNEI. Trimming cost V 8 bases and J 0 bases, with 11 bases left between them.